This TCR beta chain was found in a study of brain T cells in children with intractable seizures. Study-wide findings and caveats: Pre-surgery blood may have been undersampled, hiding some clones. HCMV serostatus was not known, and viral specificity came from CDR3 similarity only.

Only cases whose brain tissue showed the highest T cell transcript signatures were sequenced. At least one anti-epileptic drug was given before surgery. A note on this clone: What it recognizes is unknown.

Sequencing was performed with immunoSEQ multiplex PCR; in TCRdb, only in-frame clones are kept and a portion is missing. The data hold just under 65,000 clones, with around 96% observed a single time. The CDR3 loop spans 18 amino acids. Germline values: CDR1 LGHNA, CDR2 YNFKEQ. The V segment lost 0 bases and the J segment 4 bases; nucleotides outside the gene matches: 8. This material consisted of peripheral blood, taken at surgery. The TCR originated in a boy in the first two years of life with focal cortical dysplasia and intractable seizures. The chain has TRBV4-2 and TRBJ1-6, with 8 bases matching TRBD1. CDR3 in amino acids: CASSQDGTGPLYNSPLHF. The CDR3 bases are TGTGCCAGCAGCCAAGACGGGACAGGACCCTTATATAATTCACCCCTCCACTTT.